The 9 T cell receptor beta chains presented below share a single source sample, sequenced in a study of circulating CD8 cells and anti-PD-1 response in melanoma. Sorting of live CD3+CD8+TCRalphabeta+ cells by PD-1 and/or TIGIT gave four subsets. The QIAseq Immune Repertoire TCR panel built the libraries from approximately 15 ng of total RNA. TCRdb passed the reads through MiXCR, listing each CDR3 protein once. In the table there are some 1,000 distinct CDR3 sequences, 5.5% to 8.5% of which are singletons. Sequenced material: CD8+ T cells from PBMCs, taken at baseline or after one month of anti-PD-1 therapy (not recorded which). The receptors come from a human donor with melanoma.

The chain's CDR3 is CATSDFGGYEQYF. CDR3 sequence (DNA): TGTGCCACCAGTGATTTTGGGGGCTACGAGCAGTACTTC. The V call is TRBV24-1, the J call TRBJ2-7, with D tentatively TRBD1 or TRBD2 (5 bases each). The V gene lost 1 base and the J gene lost 3 bases, with 6 bases spanning the gap. Germline V gene lookup returns CDR1 KGHDR and CDR2 SFDVKD. This CDR3 is built from 13 residues.

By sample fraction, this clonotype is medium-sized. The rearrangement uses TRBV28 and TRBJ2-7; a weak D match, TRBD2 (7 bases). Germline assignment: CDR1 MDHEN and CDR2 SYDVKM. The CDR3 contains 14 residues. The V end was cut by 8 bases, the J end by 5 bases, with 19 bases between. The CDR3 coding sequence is TGTGCCAGCGAGTCGTCGGGGGGCAGAGACGAGCAGTACTTC. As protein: CASESSGGRDEQYF.

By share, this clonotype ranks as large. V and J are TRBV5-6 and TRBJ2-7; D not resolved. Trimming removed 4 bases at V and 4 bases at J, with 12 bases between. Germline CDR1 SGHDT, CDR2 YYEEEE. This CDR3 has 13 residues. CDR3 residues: CASSPSTLYEQYF. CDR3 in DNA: TGTGCCAGCAGCCCTTCGACACTATACGAGCAGTACTTC.

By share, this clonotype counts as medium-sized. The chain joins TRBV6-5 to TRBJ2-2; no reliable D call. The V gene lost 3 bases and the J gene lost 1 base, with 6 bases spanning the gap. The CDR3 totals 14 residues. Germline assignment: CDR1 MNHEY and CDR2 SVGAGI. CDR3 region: CASSYSQNTGELFF. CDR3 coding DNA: TGTGCCAGCAGTTATAGTCAGAACACCGGGGAGCTGTTTTTT.

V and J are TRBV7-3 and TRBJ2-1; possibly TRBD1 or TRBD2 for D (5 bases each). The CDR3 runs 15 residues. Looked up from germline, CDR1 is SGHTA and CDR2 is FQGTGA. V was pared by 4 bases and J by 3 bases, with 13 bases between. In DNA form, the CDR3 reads TGTGCCAGCAGCTCTTCTCAGGGAGTCTACAATGAGCAGTTCTTC. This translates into CASSSSQGVYNEQFF.

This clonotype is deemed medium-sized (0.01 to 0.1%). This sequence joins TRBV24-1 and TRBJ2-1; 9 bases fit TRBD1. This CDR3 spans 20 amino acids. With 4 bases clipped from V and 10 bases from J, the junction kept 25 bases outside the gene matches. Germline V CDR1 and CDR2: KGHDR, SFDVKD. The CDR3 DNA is TGTGCCACCAGTGACCCCCTCGGGGGACAGGGACATGGTGGACGAGGAGAGCAGTTCTTC. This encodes CATSDPLGGQGHGGRGEQFF.

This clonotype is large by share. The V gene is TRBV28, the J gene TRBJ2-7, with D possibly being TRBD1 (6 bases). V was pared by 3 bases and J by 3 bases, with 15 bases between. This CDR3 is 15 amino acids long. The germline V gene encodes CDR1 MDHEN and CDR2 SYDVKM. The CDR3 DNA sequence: TGTGCCAGCAGTTTCGGAACCGGGACAAACTACGAGCAGTACTTC. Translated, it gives CASSFGTGTNYEQYF.

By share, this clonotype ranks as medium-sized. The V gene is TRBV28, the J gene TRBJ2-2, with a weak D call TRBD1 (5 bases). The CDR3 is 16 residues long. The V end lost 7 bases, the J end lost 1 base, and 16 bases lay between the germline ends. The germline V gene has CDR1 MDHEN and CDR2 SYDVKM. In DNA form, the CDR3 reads TGTGCCAGCACCTTAGGGGTTCTCCAGAACACCGGGGAGCTGTTTTTT. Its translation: CASTLGVLQNTGELFF.

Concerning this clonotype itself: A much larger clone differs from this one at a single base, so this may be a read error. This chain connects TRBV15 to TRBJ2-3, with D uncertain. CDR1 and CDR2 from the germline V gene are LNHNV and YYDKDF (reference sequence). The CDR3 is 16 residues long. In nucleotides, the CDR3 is TGTGCCGCCAGCAGGTTAGCTGGGTCCGGCACAGATACGCAGTATTTT. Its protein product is CAASRLAGSGTDTQYF.